The clone carrying this T cell receptor beta chain occurred a few times. What it binds is not known. Anti-CD3/anti-CD28 beads served as a nonspecific positive control stimulus. CD4+ T cells upregulating both CD40 ligand and CD69 were sorted as responding cells. This sample stems from a study of persistence of HIV-infected CD4 T cells. Study-wide background: Two participants gave one leukapheresis sample; others gave up to roughly 180 mL blood repeatedly. Antigen stimulation activated a lower proportion of cells, more of them memory, than anti-CD3/anti-CD28 stimulation.

Germline values: CDR1 SGHRS, CDR2 YFSETQ. The ends were cut back, 0 bases at V and 9 bases at J, with 9 bases in the middle. CDR3 length: 12 amino acids. This was the immunoSEQ version 4 assay in survey mode. Using immunoSEQ multiplex PCR, the repertoire was profiled, and TCRdb retains in-frame clones only, with some absent. The sample shows around 40,000 clones, roughly nine tenths of them seen only once. The TCR comes from an adult woman with HIV who was CMV-seropositive. The rearrangement joins TRBV5-1 to TRBJ1-1; TRBD1 is a possible D gene (6 bases). The source was CD4+ T cells sorted from PBMCs after approximately 19-hour stimulation, collected from a patient who received antiretroviral therapy. The CDR3 sequence is CASSLAQGQAFF. The CDR3 nucleotides read TGCGCCAGCAGCTTGGCCCAGGGGCAAGCTTTCTTT.